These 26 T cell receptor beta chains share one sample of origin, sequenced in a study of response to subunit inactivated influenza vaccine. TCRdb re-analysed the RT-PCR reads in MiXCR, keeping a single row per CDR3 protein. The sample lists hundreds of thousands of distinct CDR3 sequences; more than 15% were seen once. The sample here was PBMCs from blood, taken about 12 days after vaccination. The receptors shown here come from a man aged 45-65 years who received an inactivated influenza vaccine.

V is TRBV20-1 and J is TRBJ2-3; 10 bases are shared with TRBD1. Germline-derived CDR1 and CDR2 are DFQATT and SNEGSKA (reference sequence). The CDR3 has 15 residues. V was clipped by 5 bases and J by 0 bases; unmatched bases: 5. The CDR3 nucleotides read TGCAGTGCTGACGACAGGGGGCAGAGCACAGATACGCAGTATTTT. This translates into CSADDRGQSTDTQYF.

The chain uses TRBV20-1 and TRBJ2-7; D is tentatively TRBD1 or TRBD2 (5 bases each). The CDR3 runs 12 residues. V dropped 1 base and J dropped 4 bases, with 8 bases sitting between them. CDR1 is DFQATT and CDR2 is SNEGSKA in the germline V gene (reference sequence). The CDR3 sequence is CSARGDQYEQYF. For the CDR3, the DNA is TGCAGTGCTAGAGGGGACCAATACGAGCAGTACTTC.

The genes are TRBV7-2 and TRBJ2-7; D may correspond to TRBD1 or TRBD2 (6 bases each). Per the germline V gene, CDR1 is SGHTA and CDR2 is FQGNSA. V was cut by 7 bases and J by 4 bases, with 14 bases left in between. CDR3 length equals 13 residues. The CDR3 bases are TGTGCCAGCACCGGGGGCGGGCAATACGAGCAGTACTTC. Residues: CASTGGGQYEQYF.

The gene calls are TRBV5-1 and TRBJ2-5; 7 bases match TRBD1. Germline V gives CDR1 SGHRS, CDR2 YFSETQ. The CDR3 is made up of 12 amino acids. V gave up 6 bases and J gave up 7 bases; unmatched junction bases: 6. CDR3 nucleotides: TGCGCCAGCACCGGACAGGAAGGGACCCAGTACTTC. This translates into CASTGQEGTQYF.

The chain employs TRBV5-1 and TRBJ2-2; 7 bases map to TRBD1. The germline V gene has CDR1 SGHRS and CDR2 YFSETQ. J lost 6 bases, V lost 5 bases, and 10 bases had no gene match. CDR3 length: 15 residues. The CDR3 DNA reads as TGCGCCAGCAGAAACTATTACAGGGGTCCCGGGGAGCTGTTTTTT. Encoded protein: CASRNYYRGPGELFF.

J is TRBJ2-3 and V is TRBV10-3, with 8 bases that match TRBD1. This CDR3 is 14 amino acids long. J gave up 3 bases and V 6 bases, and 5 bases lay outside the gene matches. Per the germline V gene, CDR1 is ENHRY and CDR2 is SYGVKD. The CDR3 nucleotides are TGTGCCATCAGCAGAACAGGGGGGACAGATACGCAGTATTTT. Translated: CAISRTGGTDTQYF.

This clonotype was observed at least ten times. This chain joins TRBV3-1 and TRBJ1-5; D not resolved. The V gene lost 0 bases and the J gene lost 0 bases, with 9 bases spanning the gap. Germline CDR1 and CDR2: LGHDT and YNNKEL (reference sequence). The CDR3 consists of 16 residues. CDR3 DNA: TGTGCCAGCAGCCAAGACGGAGCAGATAGCAATCAGCCCCAGCATTTT. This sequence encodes CASSQDGADSNQPQHF.

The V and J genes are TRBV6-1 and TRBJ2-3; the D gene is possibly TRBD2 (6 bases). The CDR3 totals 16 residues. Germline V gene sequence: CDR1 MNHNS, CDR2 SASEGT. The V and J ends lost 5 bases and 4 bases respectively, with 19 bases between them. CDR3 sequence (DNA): TGTGCCAGCAGTCCTGTTTTAACGGGACTCTCAGATACGCAGTATTTT. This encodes CASSPVLTGLSDTQYF.

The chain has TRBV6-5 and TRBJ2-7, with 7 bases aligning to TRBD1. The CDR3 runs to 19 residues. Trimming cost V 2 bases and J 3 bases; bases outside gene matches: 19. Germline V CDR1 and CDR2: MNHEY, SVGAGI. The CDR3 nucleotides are TGTGCCAGCAGTTACCTTCGACAGGGCAAACCGTTCCCTAGCTACGAGCAGTACTTC. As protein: CASSYLRQGKPFPSYEQYF.

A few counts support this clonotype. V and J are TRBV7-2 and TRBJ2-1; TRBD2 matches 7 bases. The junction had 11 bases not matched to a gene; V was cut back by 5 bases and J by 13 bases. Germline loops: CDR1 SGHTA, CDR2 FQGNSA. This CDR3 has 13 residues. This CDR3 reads CASSPAGRGRQFF. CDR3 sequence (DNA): TGTGCCAGCAGCCCCGCGGGGCGCGGGAGACAGTTCTTC. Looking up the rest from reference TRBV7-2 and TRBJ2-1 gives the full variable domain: GAGVSQSPSNKVTEKGKDVELRCDPISGHTALYWYRQSLGQGLEFLIYFQGNSAPDKSGLPSDRFSAERTGGSVSTLTIQRTQQEDSAVYLCASSPAGRGRQFFGPGTRLTVL.

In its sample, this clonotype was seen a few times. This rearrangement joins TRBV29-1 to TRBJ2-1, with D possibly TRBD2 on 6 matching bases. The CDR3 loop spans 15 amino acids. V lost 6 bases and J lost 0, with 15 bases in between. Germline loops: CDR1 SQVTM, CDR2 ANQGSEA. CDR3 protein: CSVFGSPGSYNEQFF. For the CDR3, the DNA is TGCAGCGTATTCGGGAGCCCGGGCTCCTACAATGAGCAGTTCTTC.

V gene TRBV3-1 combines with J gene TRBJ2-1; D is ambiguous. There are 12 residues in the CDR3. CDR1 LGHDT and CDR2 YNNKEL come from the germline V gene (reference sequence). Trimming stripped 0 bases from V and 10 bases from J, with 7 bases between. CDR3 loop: CASSQDLEEQFF. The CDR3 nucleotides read TGTGCCAGCAGCCAAGATCTGGAAGAGCAGTTCTTC.

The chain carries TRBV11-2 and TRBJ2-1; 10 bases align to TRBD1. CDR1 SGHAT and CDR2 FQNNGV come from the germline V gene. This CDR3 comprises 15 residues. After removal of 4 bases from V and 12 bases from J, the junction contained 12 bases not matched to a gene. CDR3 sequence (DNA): TGTGCCAGCAGCTCGGACAGGGGGACCTACAGGGGGCAGTTCTTC. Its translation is CASSSDRGTYRGQFF.

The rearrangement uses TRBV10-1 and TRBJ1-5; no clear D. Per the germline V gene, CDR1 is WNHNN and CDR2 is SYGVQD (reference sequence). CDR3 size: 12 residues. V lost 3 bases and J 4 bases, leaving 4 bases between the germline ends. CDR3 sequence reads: CASSDGNQPQHF. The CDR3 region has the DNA TGCGCCAGCAGTGACGGAAATCAGCCCCAGCATTTT.

In DNA form, the CDR3 reads TGTGCCAGCAGCTCCCGTGGAGGGAGGGAGACCCAGTACTTC. Translating gives CASSSRGGRETQYF. V gene TRBV5-4 combines with J gene TRBJ2-5, with D possibly matching TRBD2 (6 bases). V dropped 3 bases and J dropped 5 bases, with 14 bases sitting between them. Germline V gene lookup returns CDR1 SGHNT and CDR2 YYREEE (reference sequence). This CDR3 has 14 residues.

For the CDR3, the DNA is TGTGCCAGCTCACAGGGACAGAGTAACTATGGCTACACCTTC. Protein product: CASSQGQSNYGYTF. This sequence joins TRBV18 and TRBJ1-2; 7 bases line up with TRBD1. Losses at the gene ends were 4 bases for V and 1 base for J; bases not matched to a gene: 3. The germline V gene has CDR1 KGHSH and CDR2 LQKENI. The CDR3 extends over 14 amino acids.

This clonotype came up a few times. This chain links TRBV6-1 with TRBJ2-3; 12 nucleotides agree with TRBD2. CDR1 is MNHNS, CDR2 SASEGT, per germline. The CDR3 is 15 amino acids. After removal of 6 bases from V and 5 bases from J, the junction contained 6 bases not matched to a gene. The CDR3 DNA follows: TGTGCCAGCAGGCTGACTAGCGGGGGATTAGATACGCAGTATTTT. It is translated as CASRLTSGGLDTQYF.

The CDR3 DNA is TGTGCCAGCAGCCAGACTAGTGGAGAGACCCAGTACTTC. Translating it yields CASSQTSGETQYF. The rearrangement links TRBV7-9 to TRBJ2-5; D perhaps matches TRBD2 (6 bases). Trimming removed 5 bases at V and 4 bases at J, with 11 bases between. Germline CDR1 SEHNR, CDR2 FQNEAQ (reference sequence). This CDR3 has 13 residues.

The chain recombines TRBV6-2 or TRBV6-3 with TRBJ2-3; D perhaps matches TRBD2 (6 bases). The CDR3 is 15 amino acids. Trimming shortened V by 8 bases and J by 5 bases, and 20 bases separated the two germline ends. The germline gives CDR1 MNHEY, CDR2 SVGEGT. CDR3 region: CASEDDGSRQDTQYF. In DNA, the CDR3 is TGTGCCAGCGAGGATGACGGGAGTAGACAAGATACGCAGTATTTT.

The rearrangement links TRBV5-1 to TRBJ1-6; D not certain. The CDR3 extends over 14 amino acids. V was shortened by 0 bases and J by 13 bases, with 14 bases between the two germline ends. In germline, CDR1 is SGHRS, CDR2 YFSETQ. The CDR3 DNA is TGCGCCAGCAGCTTGGACACGGGAATGGGTCCCCTCCACTTT. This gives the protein CASSLDTGMGPLHF.

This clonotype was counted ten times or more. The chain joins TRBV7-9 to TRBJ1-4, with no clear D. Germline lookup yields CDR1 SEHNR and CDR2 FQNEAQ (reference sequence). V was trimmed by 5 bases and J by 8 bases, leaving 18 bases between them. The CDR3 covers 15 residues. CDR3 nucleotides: TGTGCCAGCAGCCGGGGTGGGAAGGGAGAAGAAAAACTGTTTTTT. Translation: CASSRGGKGEEKLFF.

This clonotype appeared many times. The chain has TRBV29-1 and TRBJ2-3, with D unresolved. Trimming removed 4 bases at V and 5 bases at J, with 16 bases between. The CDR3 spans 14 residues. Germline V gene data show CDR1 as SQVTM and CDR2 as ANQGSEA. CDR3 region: CSVVDPKVVDTQYF. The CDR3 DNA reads TGCAGCGTTGTGGATCCAAAAGTAGTAGATACGCAGTATTTT.

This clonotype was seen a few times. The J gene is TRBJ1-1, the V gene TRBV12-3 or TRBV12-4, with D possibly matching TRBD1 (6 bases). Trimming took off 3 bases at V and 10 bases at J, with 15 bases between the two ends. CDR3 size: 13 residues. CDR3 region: CASSLGRGYRAFF. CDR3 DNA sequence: TGTGCCAGCAGTTTGGGCAGGGGATATCGAGCTTTCTTT.

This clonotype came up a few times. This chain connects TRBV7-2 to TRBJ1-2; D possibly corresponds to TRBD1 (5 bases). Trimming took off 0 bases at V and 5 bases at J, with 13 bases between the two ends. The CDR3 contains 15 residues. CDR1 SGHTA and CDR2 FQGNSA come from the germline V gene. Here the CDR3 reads CASSLASGVRYGYTF. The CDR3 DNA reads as TGTGCCAGCAGCTTAGCATCGGGGGTGCGTTATGGCTACACCTTC.

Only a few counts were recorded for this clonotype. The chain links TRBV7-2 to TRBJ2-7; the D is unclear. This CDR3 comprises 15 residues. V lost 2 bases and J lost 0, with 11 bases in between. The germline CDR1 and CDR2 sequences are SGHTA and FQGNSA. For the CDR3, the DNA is TGTGCCAGCAGCTTAATGGGTGACACCTCCTACGAGCAGTACTTC. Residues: CASSLMGDTSYEQYF.

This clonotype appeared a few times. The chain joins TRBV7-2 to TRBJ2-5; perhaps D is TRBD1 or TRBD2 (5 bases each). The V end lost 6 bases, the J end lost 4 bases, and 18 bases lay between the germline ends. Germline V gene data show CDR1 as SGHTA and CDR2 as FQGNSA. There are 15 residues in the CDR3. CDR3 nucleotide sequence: TGTGCCAGCAGGGTGAAATGGGGGTCGGGAGAGACCCAGTACTTC. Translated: CASRVKWGSGETQYF.